This T cell receptor (beta chain) appears in the sequencing data of a study of cytomegalovirus exposure and HLA in healthy donors. Study-wide results and caveats: Most subjects' HLA-A and HLA-B alleles were reportedly predicted from TCR beta sequences.

Points on this clone: Its antigen is still unknown.

In the PCR, 60 Vbeta and 13 Jbeta primers were used. Sequenced by immunoSEQ multiplex PCR; TCRdb stores in-frame clones only, minus some. Of over 120,000 clones in the sample, about 80% were seen once. The V gene end was trimmed by 2 bases and the J gene end by 7 bases; junction bases not matched to a gene: 17. CDR1 and CDR2 (germline): MDHEN, SYDVKM. The CDR3 contains 19 residues. Though nominally healthy at sampling, donors likely had unrecorded immune exposures. What was sequenced was PBMCs. V usage is TRBV28 and J usage is TRBJ2-1, with TRBD1 matching over 10 bases. The origin of this receptor is a man aged 25-45 years in good health and CMV-seropositive. The CDR3 protein is CASSLRDYGGTGAGNEQFF. DNA of the CDR3: TGTGCCAGCAGTTTACGCGATTACGGCGGGACAGGGGCGGGAAATGAGCAGTTCTTC.